The 14 T cell receptor beta chains reported below all come from one sample, sequenced in a study of blood T cell repertoires in COVID-19. The method was immunoSEQ multiplex PCR; TCRdb's version includes in-frame clones alone and lacks a portion of them. The top ten clones hold about 15% of a sample with roughly 70,000 clones, around 74% of them seen once. Sequencing was performed on peripheral blood. The receptor source for this set is a man aged 55 to 69 with COVID-19, enrolled during active disease.

By frequency in the sample, this clone is medium-sized. The V gene is TRBV6-6, the J gene TRBJ1-2; D uncertain. Trimming shortened V by 4 bases and J by 8 bases, and 8 bases separated the two germline ends. Per germline, CDR1 MNHNY and CDR2 SVGAGI (reference sequence). This CDR3 region has 11 residues. CDR3 residues: CASSSFGGYTF. In DNA form, the CDR3 reads TGTGCCAGCAGTTCCTTCGGGGGCTACACCTTC.

This rearrangement joins TRBV7-9 to TRBJ2-7, with 7 bases lining up with TRBD1. From germline, CDR1 is SEHNR and CDR2 FQNEAQ (reference sequence). This CDR3 spans 13 amino acids. The ends lost 8 bases at V and 5 bases at J; junction bases unmatched: 9. This CDR3 reads CASVGQARNEQYF. As DNA, the CDR3 is TGTGCCAGCGTTGGACAGGCCCGGAACGAGCAGTACTTC.

The chain uses TRBV11-2 and TRBJ1-1, with TRBD1 as a possible D gene (5 bases). Germline-derived CDR1 and CDR2 are SGHAT and FQNNGV. Trimming left V 0 bases short and J 3 bases short, with 11 bases between. The CDR3 totals 15 residues. The CDR3 reads CASSLDVGGYTEAFF. The CDR3 DNA reads as TGTGCCAGCAGCTTAGATGTCGGGGGGTACACTGAAGCTTTCTTT.

This clone appeared once. The chain uses TRBV2 and TRBJ2-2, with D perhaps matching TRBD1 (5 bases). Germline CDR1 reads SNHLY; CDR2 reads FYNNEI. The CDR3 sequence is 13 residues long. V lost 2 bases to trimming and J lost 6 bases, with 7 bases between them. DNA for the CDR3: TGTGCCAGCAGTGAAAGGGGATCCGGGGAGCTGTTTTTT. As protein: CASSERGSGELFF.

This clone was observed a few times. The chain couples TRBV19 to TRBJ1-5; D not certain. The CDR3 is made up of 13 amino acids. CDR1 LNHDA and CDR2 SQIVND come from the germline V gene (reference sequence). Trimming shortened V by 9 bases and J by 7 bases, and 16 bases separated the two germline ends. The CDR3 DNA reads as TGTGCCAGCTCCCCGGGGTTAGGGCAGCCCCAGCATTTT. Amino acid sequence: CASSPGLGQPQHF.

This rearrangement joins TRBV7-7 to TRBJ2-3, with D possibly TRBD1 on 6 matching bases. The V end was cut by 4 bases, the J end by 0 bases, with 11 bases between. This CDR3 is 15 amino acids long. Germline V gene lookup returns CDR1 SSHAT and CDR2 FNYEAQ (reference sequence). The CDR3 DNA reads TGTGCCAGCAGCTCAAGGACAGAGAGCACAGATACGCAGTATTTT. Protein: CASSSRTESTDTQYF.

J is TRBJ2-7 and V is TRBV5-4; D gene uncertain. The V end was cut by 0 bases, the J end by 3 bases, with 7 bases between. The CDR3 length is 13 residues. Germline V gene data show CDR1 as SGHNT and CDR2 as YYREEE (reference sequence). This CDR3 reads CASSLGAHYEQYF. Here the CDR3 DNA reads TGTGCCAGCAGCTTGGGGGCCCACTACGAGCAGTACTTC.

The CDR3, as DNA: TGTGCCTGGGGTACTAGCGGGGGATGGAAGACCCAGTACTTC. Protein: CAWGTSGGWKTQYF. V usage is TRBV30 and J usage is TRBJ2-5; 11 bases are a match to TRBD2. CDR3 size: 14 residues. V dropped 5 bases and J dropped 6; count of bases not matched to a gene: 8. Germline lookup yields CDR1 GTSNPN and CDR2 SVGIG (reference sequence).

The CDR3 spells CASSRDDRVGETQYF. The CDR3 bases are TGCGCCAGCAGCCGCGACGACAGGGTCGGAGAGACCCAGTACTTC. The rearrangement joins TRBV4-1 to TRBJ2-5, with 7 bases lining up with TRBD1. The V and J ends lost 4 bases and 4 bases, in that order; junction bases with no gene match: 9. The CDR3 has 15 residues. CDR1 is MGHRA and CDR2 is YSYEKL in the germline V gene.

V and J are TRBV27 and TRBJ2-7; possibly TRBD1 for D (7 bases). CDR3 length equals 14 residues. V was clipped by 0 bases and J by 3 bases, with 9 bases between them. Germline loops: CDR1 MNHEY, CDR2 SMNVEV (reference sequence). CDR3: CASSLSQGGYEQYF. CDR3 sequence (DNA): TGTGCCAGCAGTTTATCTCAGGGGGGCTACGAGCAGTACTTC.

This rearrangement joins TRBV4-2 to TRBJ2-3; 15 bases map to TRBD2. Germline CDR1 is LGHNA and CDR2 is YNFKEQ. The V gene end was trimmed by 4 bases and the J gene end by 3 bases; junction bases not matched to a gene: 2. This CDR3 is 16 amino acids long. The CDR3 region is CASSRGTSGRTDTQYF. The CDR3 DNA follows: TGTGCCAGCAGCCGGGGGACTAGCGGGAGGACAGATACGCAGTATTTT.

This clone has only one observation. CDR3 protein: CASSPGAATETGELFF. CDR3 nucleotides: TGTGCCAGCAGCCCCGGAGCGGCCACGGAGACCGGGGAGCTGTTTTTT. The chain links TRBV7-6 to TRBJ2-2, with D perhaps matching TRBD2 (5 bases). The V end lost 5 bases, the J end lost 5 bases, and 18 bases lay between the germline ends. CDR3 length equals 16 residues. The V gene's germline CDR1 is SGHVS and CDR2 FNYEAQ.

This chain links TRBV5-6 with TRBJ2-3; TRBD2 aligns across 11 bases. V lost 1 base and J lost 5; bases outside the gene matches: 6. The germline V gene has CDR1 SGHDT and CDR2 YYEEEE. This CDR3 has 16 residues. The CDR3 DNA follows: TGTGCCAGCAGCTTGTACGTAGCGGGAGGGCGAGATACGCAGTATTTT. Translation gives CASSLYVAGGRDTQYF. The full variable domain, in which reference TRBV5-6 and TRBJ2-3 provide the parts outside the CDR3, is DAGVTQSPTHLIKTRGQQVTLRCSPKSGHDTVSWYQQALGQGPQFIFQYYEEEERQRGNFPDRFSGHQFPNYSSELNVNALLLGDSALYLCASSLYVAGGRDTQYFGPGTRLTVL.

J is TRBJ1-3 and V is TRBV6-5; no reliable D call. CDR1 and CDR2 from the germline V gene are MNHEY and SVGAGI. This CDR3 has 14 residues. V was trimmed by 5 bases and J by 0 bases, leaving 8 bases between them. CDR3 amino acids: CASSRQASGNTIYF. The CDR3 coding sequence is TGTGCCAGCAGTCGGCAGGCCTCTGGAAACACCATATATTTT.